This T cell receptor beta chain was documented in a study of human T cells and chemical hapten exposure. Overall study findings and caveats: Expanded TCRs produced significantly more large CDR3 similarity clusters than controls did.

Remarks on this clonotype: Its antigen remains unknown.

Time point indicated: pre-sensitization, week 0. Indicated treatment: therapeutic diphenylcyclopropenone sensitization with weekly scalp DPC. Each CDR3 protein gets one entry after TCRdb re-called the RACE reads with MiXCR. The table records some 200,000 distinct CDR3 sequences, approximately 29% of them present only once. Germline V gene lookup returns CDR1 SQVTM and CDR2 ANQGSEA. This CDR3 is built from 15 residues. V was pared by 5 bases and J by 2 bases, with 19 bases between. V and J are TRBV29-1 and TRBJ2-7; no clear D gene. The source of this sequence is a woman aged 25 to 39 with alopecia areata. Some clones in this sample may be carry-over from other donors' samples. The sequenced sample was whole blood, obtained in connection with sensitization to the hapten diphenylcyclopropenone (DPC). The chain's CDR3 is CSVFSITEYTYEQYF. For the CDR3, the DNA is TGCAGCGTTTTTTCCATCACTGAGTACACCTACGAGCAGTACTTC.